These 14 T cell receptor beta chains were all obtained from the same sample, sequenced in a study of beta chain features in type 1 diabetes. Expressed TCRB transcripts were sequenced because the entire RNA isolate underwent reverse transcription. TCRdb's copy holds only in-frame clones and misses some; the assay was immunoSEQ multiplex PCR. In the table there are under 900,000 clones, roughly a sixth of which are singletons. Material for sequencing was naive CD4+ T cells from blood. All receptors come from a woman between 18 and 29 years old in good health.

The chain couples TRBV6-4 to TRBJ2-3; no clear D. CDR1 and CDR2 from the germline V gene are MRHNA and SNTAGT. CDR3 length equals 12 residues. Trimming stripped 9 bases from V and 2 bases from J, with 9 bases between. The chain's CDR3 is CASLPPTDTQYF. The DNA for the CDR3 is TGTGCCAGTCTTCCCCCCACAGATACGCAGTATTTT.

This clone was recorded a few times. The rearrangement joins TRBV5-4 to TRBJ1-5; 10 bases match TRBD1. Germline V gives CDR1 SGHNT, CDR2 YYREEE (reference sequence). After removal of 4 bases from V and 6 bases from J, the junction contained 13 bases not matched to a gene. This CDR3 comprises 17 residues. The CDR3 loop reads CASSRTSGTGEIQPQHF. The CDR3 DNA sequence: TGTGCCAGCAGCCGGACATCCGGGACAGGGGAGATTCAGCCCCAGCATTTT.

The V call is TRBV4-2, the J call TRBJ2-1; 8 bases are a match to TRBD2. The length of the CDR3 is 14 residues. V dropped 3 bases and J dropped 5; count of bases not matched to a gene: 3. Germline V gene sequence: CDR1 LGHNA, CDR2 YNFKEQ. The CDR3 coding sequence is TGTGCCAGCAGCCACCCCGGGGGGGACAATGAGCAGTTCTTC. Its translation: CASSHPGGDNEQFF.

This clone was counted a few times. The chain combines TRBV5-4 with TRBJ1-4, with TRBD1 as a possible D gene (5 bases). CDR1 and CDR2 (germline): SGHNT, YYREEE (reference sequence). V was clipped by 0 bases and J by 5 bases, with 8 bases between them. The CDR3 runs to 14 residues. In DNA, the CDR3 is TGTGCCAGCAGCTTGGGACAGTCGAATGAAAAACTGTTTTTT. This sequence encodes CASSLGQSNEKLFF. Variable domain in full (rest from reference TRBV5-4 and TRBJ1-4): ETGVTQSPTHLIKTRGQQVTLRCSSQSGHNTVSWYQQALGQGPQFIFQYYREEENGRGNFPPRFSGLQFPNYSSELNVNALELDDSALYLCASSLGQSNEKLFFGSGTQLSVL.

This clone was counted only a few times. The chain recombines TRBV15 with TRBJ1-2; the match to TRBD1 covers 11 bases. There are 14 residues in the CDR3. Germline lookup yields CDR1 LNHNV and CDR2 YYDKDF (reference sequence). The V and J ends lost 1 base and 9 bases, in that order; junction bases with no gene match: 4. CDR3 sequence: CATSRADRGRSYTF. Written as DNA, the CDR3 is TGTGCCACCAGCAGAGCGGACAGGGGGCGAAGCTACACCTTC.

This clone was observed a handful of times. The gene calls are TRBV4-3 and TRBJ2-2, with TRBD2 as a possible D gene (5 bases). The V end lost 7 bases, the J end lost 6 bases, and 15 bases lay between the germline ends. The CDR3 sequence is 14 residues long. Germline V gene sequence: CDR1 LGHNA, CDR2 YSLEER. CDR3 loop: CASTPADGAGELFF. In DNA, the CDR3 is TGCGCCAGCACCCCGGCGGACGGGGCCGGGGAGCTGTTTTTT.

This chain joins TRBV7-9 and TRBJ1-5; the D gene is possibly TRBD1 (5 bases). The germline CDR1 and CDR2 sequences are SEHNR and FQNEAQ (reference sequence). Trimming left V 5 bases short and J 5 bases short, with 13 bases between. CDR3 length: 14 amino acids. Here the CDR3 reads CASSTHRNDQPQHF. CDR3 in DNA: TGTGCCAGCAGCACCCACAGGAACGATCAGCCCCAGCATTTT.

The chain recombines TRBV2 with TRBJ2-3; TRBD1 matches 8 bases. The V gene end was trimmed by 4 bases and the J gene end by 1 base; junction bases not matched to a gene: 7. The germline CDR1 and CDR2 sequences are SNHLY and FYNNEI. This CDR3 is built from 16 residues. CDR3 loop: CASSGQGLGGTDTQYF. The CDR3 DNA follows: TGTGCCAGCAGTGGACAGGGGTTAGGAGGCACAGATACGCAGTATTTT.

In its sample, this clone was seen a few times. This sequence joins TRBV4-2 and TRBJ2-1, with TRBD2 matching over 7 bases. Germline CDR1 and CDR2: LGHNA and YNFKEQ. V gave up 0 bases and J gave up 4 bases; unmatched junction bases: 6. The length of the CDR3 is 16 residues. CDR3 sequence reads: CASSQELRGSYNEQFF. The CDR3 nucleotides are TGTGCCAGCAGCCAAGAGTTACGCGGGAGTTACAATGAGCAGTTCTTC.

The rearrangement links TRBV6-5 to TRBJ2-1, with a tentative D call TRBD1 (5 bases). Per germline, CDR1 MNHEY and CDR2 SVGAGI. V was trimmed by 0 bases and J by 12 bases, leaving 9 bases between them. The CDR3 sequence is 12 residues long. CDR3: CASSYSGALQFF. The DNA of the CDR3 is TGTGCCAGCAGTTACTCAGGGGCTTTGCAGTTCTTC.

This clone was counted only a few times. This chain connects TRBV21-1 to TRBJ2-7; the DNA was not compared with TRBD2, the D call given in the table. TRBV21-1 is shown as a pseudogene. The CDR3 is 18 residues long. The CDR3 loop is CASSKESGLAGGAYEQYF. DNA for the CDR3: TGTGCCAGCAGCAAAGAATCTGGGCTAGCGGGAGGTGCCTACGAGCAGTACTTC.

The V call is TRBV5-1, the J call TRBJ1-1; TRBD1 matches at 8 bases. Losses at the gene ends were 2 bases for V and 4 bases for J; bases not matched to a gene: 1. Germline V gene lookup returns CDR1 SGHRS and CDR2 YFSETQ. The CDR3 runs to 13 residues. Here the CDR3 DNA reads TGCGCCAGCAGCTTTACAGGGGGCACTGAAGCTTTCTTT. Translated, it gives CASSFTGGTEAFF. Full variable domain (outside the CDR3, taken from reference TRBV5-1 and TRBJ1-1): KAGVTQTPRYLIKTRGQQVTLSCSPISGHRSVSWYQQTPGQGLQFLFEYFSETQRNKGNFPGRFSGRQFSNSRSEMNVSTLELGDSALYLCASSFTGGTEAFFGQGTRLTVV.

CDR3 residues: CASSQVGSGRTVSYEQYF. CDR3 in DNA: TGCGCCAGCAGCCAAGTTGGTAGCGGGAGGACCGTGTCCTACGAGCAGTACTTC. The chain joins TRBV4-1 to TRBJ2-7; 10 nucleotides agree with TRBD2. CDR3 length equals 18 residues. Germline trimming cut 1 base from V and 1 base from J; bases unmatched to any gene: 10. Per the germline V gene, CDR1 is MGHRA and CDR2 is YSYEKL.

The chain joins TRBV4-3 to TRBJ1-2; D might be TRBD1 (5 bases). CDR1 and CDR2 from the germline V gene are LGHNA and YSLEER. The CDR3 covers 14 residues. V shed 4 bases and J shed 4 bases, with 13 bases lying between them. The CDR3 here is CASSPPGGGYGYTF. CDR3 sequence (DNA): TGCGCCAGCAGCCCCCCGGGTGGGGGCTATGGCTACACCTTC.